These T cell receptor beta chains were read from a single sample in a study of OX40 agonist ivuxolimab in advanced cancers. Data came from immunoSEQ multiplex PCR; TCRdb stores just in-frame clones and leaves some out. Of approximately 49,000 clones in the sample, around 84% were seen once. The sequencing here drew on CD4+ or CD8+ T cells sorted from blood, taken in a trial of the OX40 agonist ivuxolimab. Receptor source: an adult with an advanced solid tumor such as melanoma, head and neck, liver or kidney cancer. The CDR3 runs from the conserved cysteine through the conserved F or W. The D gene is left open where the match is weak. Size is stated for part of the rows, as once, few or many counts, or as a class when the clone is expanded.

v_gene	abundance	j_gene	d_gene	CDR3aa	CDR3nt
TRBV9	-	TRBJ1-1	-	CASSVGGDTEAFF	TGTGCCAGCAGCGTAGGGGGAGACACTGAAGCTTTCTTT
TRBV28	-	TRBJ1-4	TRBD1	CASSPGQGLIGEKLFF	TGTGCCAGCAGCCCGGGACAGGGACTAATCGGAGAAAAACTGTTTTTT
TRBV30	-	TRBJ1-1	-	CAWSQELNTEAFF	TGTGCCTGGAGTCAGGAGTTGAACACTGAAGCTTTCTTT
TRBV5-1	once	TRBJ2-5	-	CASSLRTEETQYF	TGCGCCAGCAGCTTGAGGACAGAAGAGACCCAGTACTTC
TRBV6-4	-	TRBJ2-2	-	CASTQGSGELFF	TGTGCCAGCACCCAGGGTAGCGGGGAGCTGTTTTTT
TRBV4-1	-	TRBJ1-1	-	CASSQGEQGLLAEAFF	TGCGCCAGCAGCCAAGGGGAACAGGGCCTGTTGGCTGAAGCTTTCTTT
TRBV6-1	-	TRBJ1-4	TRBD1	CASNRQGGEKLFF	TGTGCCAGCAACCGACAGGGTGGGGAAAAACTGTTTTTT
TRBV7-3	-	TRBJ2-7	-	CASSLLGGRSYEQYF	TGTGCCAGCAGCTTACTGGGGGGCCGTTCCTACGAGCAGTACTTC
TRBV5-1	once	TRBJ2-1	-	CASSLVGDEQFF	TGCGCCAGCAGCTTGGTCGGGGATGAGCAGTTCTTC
TRBV5-6	-	TRBJ2-7	-	CASSFVSSRYEQYF	TGTGCCAGCAGCTTTGTCTCAAGTCGCTACGAGCAGTACTTC
TRBV29-1	-	TRBJ2-2	-	CSVESGGELFF	TGCAGCGTTGAGTCTGGCGGGGAGCTGTTTTTT
TRBV28	-	TRBJ1-1	-	CAAQGGDTEAFF	TGTGCCGCACAGGGAGGGGACACTGAAGCTTTCTTT
TRBV4-1	-	TRBJ2-7	-	CASSQLPGYDYEQYF	TGCGCCAGCAGCCAACTGCCGGGGTACGACTACGAGCAGTACTTC
TRBV5-1	-	TRBJ1-2	-	CASSWRAGEGYTF	TGCGCCAGCAGCTGGAGGGCAGGGGAAGGCTACACCTTC
TRBV28	-	TRBJ1-5	TRBD1	CASSFDGVGGFQPQHF	TGTGCCAGCAGTTTTGACGGTGTAGGGGGCTTTCAGCCCCAGCATTTT
TRBV19	-	TRBJ2-7	TRBD1	CASSNVWTGVREQYF	TGTGCCAGTAGTAATGTCTGGACAGGCGTCCGCGAGCAGTACTTC
TRBV6-6	-	TRBJ2-3	-	CASSYQYPGVDTQYF	TGTGCCAGCAGTTATCAGTACCCAGGCGTCGATACGCAGTATTTT
TRBV9	-	TRBJ2-7	TRBD2	CASSSGLAGGEQYF	TGTGCCAGCAGCTCGGGACTAGCGGGAGGCGAGCAGTACTTC
TRBV9	-	TRBJ2-7	TRBD1	CASSVGTGAYEQYF	TGTGCCAGCAGCGTAGGGACAGGAGCCTACGAGCAGTACTTC
TRBV30	-	TRBJ1-1	-	CAWSAPSRRARNTEAFF	TGTGCCTGGAGTGCTCCGTCAAGGCGGGCGAGGAACACTGAAGCTTTCTTT
TRBV11-2	once	TRBJ2-4	-	CASSFIAYSQNIQYF	TGTGCCAGCAGCTTCATCGCTTACTCGCAGAACATTCAGTACTTC
TRBV7-2	-	TRBJ2-3	-	CASQGVRASTDTQYF	TGTGCCAGCCAGGGAGTGAGGGCTAGCACAGATACGCAGTATTTT
TRBV28	-	TRBJ2-5	TRBD2	CASSLRGTSGTETQYF	TGTGCCAGCAGTTTGAGGGGGACTAGCGGGACGGAGACCCAGTACTTC
TRBV11-2	-	TRBJ2-2	-	CASSHGTSYTGELFF	TGTGCCAGCAGCCACGGGACTTCCTACACCGGGGAGCTGTTTTTT
TRBV25-1	-	TRBJ2-7	-	CASSHSPSHEQYF	TGTGCCAGCAGTCATTCGCCCAGCCACGAGCAGTACTTC
TRBV9	-	TRBJ2-1	TRBD2	CASSAAGTSGLLEQFF	TGTGCCAGCAGCGCGGCCGGGACTAGCGGACTATTAGAGCAGTTCTTC
TRBV28	-	TRBJ2-7	TRBD2	CASRTPGGVSSYEQYF	TGTGCTAGCAGAACTCCGGGAGGGGTGAGCTCCTACGAGCAGTACTTC
TRBV30	-	TRBJ1-1	TRBD1	CAWSRGQNTEAFF	TGTGCCTGGAGTAGGGGGCAGAACACTGAAGCTTTCTTT
TRBV7-2	-	TRBJ2-5	TRBD1	CASSPIGQGAGETQYF	TGTGCCAGCAGCCCCATAGGACAGGGGGCGGGAGAGACCCAGTACTTC
TRBV6-6	-	TRBJ2-7	TRBD1	CASSLFRQGNEQYF	TGTGCCAGCAGCCTTTTCAGACAGGGCAACGAGCAGTACTTC
TRBV2	few	TRBJ1-1	-	CASSTLNTEAFF	TGTGCCAGCAGTACCCTGAACACTGAAGCTTTCTTT
TRBV13	-	TRBJ1-2	-	CASSLRSYGYTF	TGTGCCAGCAGCTTGAGGAGCTATGGCTACACCTTC
TRBV28	-	TRBJ2-7	-	CASSLRTGYSEQYF	TGTGCCAGCAGTTTACGTACAGGGTACTCCGAGCAGTACTTC
TRBV7-8	-	TRBJ2-1	-	CASSLGGSGNEQFF	TGTGCCAGCAGCTTAGGGGGTAGCGGCAATGAGCAGTTCTTC
TRBV5-4	few	TRBJ2-5	TRBD2	CASSPGLAGEETQYF	TGTGCCAGCAGCCCCGGACTAGCGGGAGAAGAGACCCAGTACTTC
TRBV5-4	-	TRBJ2-3	TRBD2	CASSLVLGGNTDTQYF	TGTGCCAGCAGCTTGGTTTTGGGAGGGAACACAGATACGCAGTATTTT
TRBV5-1	-	TRBJ2-3	-	CASSGTLDTQYF	TGCGCCAGCAGCGGGACTCTGGATACGCAGTATTTT
TRBV5-1	-	TRBJ2-5	TRBD1	CASSFGTGKSETQYF	TGCGCCAGCAGCTTTGGGACAGGGAAGTCGGAGACCCAGTACTTC
TRBV15	-	TRBJ2-6	-	CATSRADLQRFVAGANVLTF	TGTGCCACCAGCAGAGCCGACTTACAGAGATTTGTCGCTGGGGCCAACGTCCTGACTTTC
TRBV15	-	TRBJ1-3	TRBD1	CATSRDPNRGAGNTIYF	TGTGCCACCAGCAGAGACCCAAACAGGGGTGCTGGAAACACCATATATTTT
TRBV28	-	TRBJ2-4	TRBD2	CASSLPAGDLGNIQYF	TGTGCCAGCAGTTTACCAGCGGGAGATTTGGGAAACATTCAGTACTTC
TRBV5-6	-	TRBJ2-3	TRBD2	CASSPGTSGSLLSTDTQYF	TGTGCCAGCAGCCCAGGGACTAGCGGGTCCCTATTAAGCACAGATACGCAGTATTTT
TRBV6-6	-	TRBJ2-7	-	CASSLSNIYEQYF	TGTGCCAGCAGTTTATCCAACATCTACGAGCAGTACTTC
TRBV13	once	TRBJ2-7	TRBD2	CATRRLAEGYEQYF	TGTGCCACCCGGAGACTAGCCGAGGGCTACGAGCAGTACTTC
TRBV2	-	TRBJ2-5	-	CASSDTGPQYF	TGTGCCAGCAGTGACACGGGTCCCCAGTACTTC
TRBV28	few	TRBJ1-2	-	CASKPGGGGNYGYTF	TGTGCCAGCAAACCTGGCGGGGGGGGGAACTATGGCTACACCTTC
TRBV4-3	-	TRBJ2-2	-	CASSQDLEANTGELFF	TGCGCCAGCAGCCAAGATCTGGAGGCGAACACCGGGGAGCTGTTTTTT
TRBV5-4	-	TRBJ2-7	TRBD1	CASSFDRGYDEQYF	TGTGCCAGCAGCTTTGACAGGGGGTACGACGAGCAGTACTTC
TRBV6-5	-	TRBJ2-2	-	CASSYIRENTGELFF	TGTGCCAGCAGTTACATCAGGGAAAACACCGGGGAGCTGTTTTTT
TRBV28	-	TRBJ2-1	TRBD2	CASSRTAGVLNEQFF	TGTGCCAGCAGTAGAACAGCGGGAGTATTAAATGAGCAGTTCTTC
TRBV7-8	-	TRBJ2-7	-	CASSLPAYEQYF	TGTGCCAGCAGCTTACCCGCCTACGAGCAGTACTTC
TRBV5-1	-	TRBJ2-1	-	CASSTSLAGVNEQFF	TGCGCCAGCAGCACCTCATTAGCAGGAGTCAATGAGCAGTTCTTC
TRBV6-5	-	TRBJ2-7	TRBD1	CASRRTGRSSEQYF	TGTGCCAGCAGACGGACAGGGCGCTCCTCCGAGCAGTACTTC
TRBV6-1	-	TRBJ1-4	-	CASSEGGDNEKLFF	TGTGCCAGCAGTGAAGGGGGCGATAATGAAAAACTGTTTTTT